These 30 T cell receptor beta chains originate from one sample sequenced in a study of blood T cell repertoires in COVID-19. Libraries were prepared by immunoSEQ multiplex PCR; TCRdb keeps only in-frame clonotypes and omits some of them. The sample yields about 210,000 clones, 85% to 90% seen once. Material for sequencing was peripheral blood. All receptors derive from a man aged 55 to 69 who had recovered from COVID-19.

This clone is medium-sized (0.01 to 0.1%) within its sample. CDR3 sequence reads: CASSPGTGDYNEQFF. In DNA, the CDR3 is TGTGCCAGCAGTCCCGGGACAGGGGACTACAATGAGCAGTTCTTC. The chain employs TRBV6-5 and TRBJ2-1; 10 bases match TRBD1. The CDR3 contains 15 residues. With 5 bases clipped from V and 3 bases from J, the junction kept 4 bases outside the gene matches. The V gene's germline CDR1 is MNHEY and CDR2 SVGAGI.

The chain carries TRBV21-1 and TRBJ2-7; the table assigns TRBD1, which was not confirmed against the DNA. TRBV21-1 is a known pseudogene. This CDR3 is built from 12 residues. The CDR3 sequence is CASSKSTYEQYF. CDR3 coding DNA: TGTGCCAGCAGCAAGTCCACCTACGAGCAGTACTTC.

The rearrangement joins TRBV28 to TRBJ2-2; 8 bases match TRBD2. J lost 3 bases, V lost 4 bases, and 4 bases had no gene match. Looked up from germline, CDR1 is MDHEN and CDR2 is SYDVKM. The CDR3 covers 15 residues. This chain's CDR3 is CASSSGGQHTGELFF. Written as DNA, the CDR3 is TGTGCCAGCAGTTCGGGAGGGCAGCACACCGGGGAGCTGTTTTTT. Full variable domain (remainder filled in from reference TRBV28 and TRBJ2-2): DVKVTQSSRYLVKRTGEKVFLECVQDMDHENMFWYRQDPGLGLRLIYFSYDVKMKEKGDIPEGYSVSREKKERFSLILESASTNQTSMYLCASSSGGQHTGELFFGEGSRLTVL.

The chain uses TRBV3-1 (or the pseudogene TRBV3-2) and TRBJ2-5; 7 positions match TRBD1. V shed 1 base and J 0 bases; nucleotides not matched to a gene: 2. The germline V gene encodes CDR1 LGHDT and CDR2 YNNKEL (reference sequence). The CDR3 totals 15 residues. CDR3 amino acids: CASSQGQGHQETQYF. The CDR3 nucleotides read TGTGCCAGCAGCCAAGGACAGGGCCACCAAGAGACCCAGTACTTC.

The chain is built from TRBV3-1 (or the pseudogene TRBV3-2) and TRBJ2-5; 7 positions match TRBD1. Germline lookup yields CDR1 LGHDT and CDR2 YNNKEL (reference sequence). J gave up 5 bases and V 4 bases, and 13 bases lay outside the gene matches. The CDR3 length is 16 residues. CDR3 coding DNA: TGTGCCAGCAGCCGGCGGATACCAACGACAGGGGAGACCCAGTACTTC. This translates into CASSRRIPTTGETQYF.

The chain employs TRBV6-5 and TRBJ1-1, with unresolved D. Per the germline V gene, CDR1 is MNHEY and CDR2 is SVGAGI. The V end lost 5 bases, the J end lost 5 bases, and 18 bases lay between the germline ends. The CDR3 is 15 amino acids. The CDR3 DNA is TGTGCCAGCAGTCCCCCGGTCGGAGTTGGGACTGAAGCTTTCTTT. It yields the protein CASSPPVGVGTEAFF.

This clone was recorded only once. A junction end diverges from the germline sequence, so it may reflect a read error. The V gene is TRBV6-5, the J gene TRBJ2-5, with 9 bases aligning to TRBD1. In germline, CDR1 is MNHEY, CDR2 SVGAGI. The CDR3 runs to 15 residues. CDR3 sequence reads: CASSHSGTGQVTQYF. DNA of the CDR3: TGTGCCAGCAGTCACTCCGGGACAGGGCAAGTAACCCAGTACTTC.

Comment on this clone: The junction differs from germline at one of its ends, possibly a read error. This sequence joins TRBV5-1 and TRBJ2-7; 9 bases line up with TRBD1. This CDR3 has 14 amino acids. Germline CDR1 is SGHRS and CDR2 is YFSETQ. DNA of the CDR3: TGCACCAGCAGCATGGCACGGACAGGGGACGAGCAGTACTTC. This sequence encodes CTSSMARTGDEQYF.

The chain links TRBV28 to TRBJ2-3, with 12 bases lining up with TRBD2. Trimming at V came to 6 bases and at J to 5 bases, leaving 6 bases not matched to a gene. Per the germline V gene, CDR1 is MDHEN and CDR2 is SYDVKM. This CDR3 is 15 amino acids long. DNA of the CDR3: TGTGCCAGCAGCCAACCGACTAGCGGGAGAGATACGCAGTATTTT. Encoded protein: CASSQPTSGRDTQYF.

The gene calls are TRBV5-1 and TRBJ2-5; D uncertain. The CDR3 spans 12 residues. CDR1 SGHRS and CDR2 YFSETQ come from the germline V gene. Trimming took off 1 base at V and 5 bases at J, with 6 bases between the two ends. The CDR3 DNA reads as TGCGCCAGCAGCTTGATGTATGAGACCCAGTACTTC. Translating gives CASSLMYETQYF.

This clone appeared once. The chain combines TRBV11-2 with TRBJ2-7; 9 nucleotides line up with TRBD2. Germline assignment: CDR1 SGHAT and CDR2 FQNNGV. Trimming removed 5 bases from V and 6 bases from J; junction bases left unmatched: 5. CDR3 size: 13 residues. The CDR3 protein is CASSPSGTSEQYF. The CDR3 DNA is TGTGCCAGCAGCCCTAGCGGGACCTCCGAGCAGTACTTC.

The CDR3: CASSRGTDNQPQHF. CDR3 DNA sequence: TGTGCCAGCTCACGGGGGACAGACAATCAGCCCCAGCATTTT. The chain employs TRBV18 and TRBJ1-5, with 7 bases aligning to TRBD1. This CDR3 contains 14 residues. Germline CDR1 reads KGHSH; CDR2 reads LQKENI. The junction had 3 bases not matched to a gene; V was cut back by 4 bases and J by 3 bases.

The CDR3: CASSPGDHNQPQHF. The CDR3, as DNA: TGCGCCAGCAGCCCAGGGGATCACAATCAGCCCCAGCATTTT. The V and J genes are TRBV5-1 and TRBJ1-5; weak D call: TRBD1 (6 bases). This CDR3 is 14 amino acids long. The V end lost 4 bases, the J end lost 3 bases, and 11 bases lay between the germline ends. Germline loops: CDR1 SGHRS, CDR2 YFSETQ.

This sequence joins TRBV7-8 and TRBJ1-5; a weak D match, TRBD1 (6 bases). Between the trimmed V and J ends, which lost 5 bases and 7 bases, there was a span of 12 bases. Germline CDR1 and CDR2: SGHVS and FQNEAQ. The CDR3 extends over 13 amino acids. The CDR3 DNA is TGTGCCAGCAGCCCCCGGACAGACCAGCCCCAGCATTTT. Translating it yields CASSPRTDQPQHF.

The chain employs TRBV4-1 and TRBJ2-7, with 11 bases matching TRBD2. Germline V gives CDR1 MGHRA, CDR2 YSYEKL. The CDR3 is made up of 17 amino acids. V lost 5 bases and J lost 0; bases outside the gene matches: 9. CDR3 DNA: TGCGCCAGCAGCGACCCCCCCGGGACTAGCGGCTCCTACGAGCAGTACTTC. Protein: CASSDPPGTSGSYEQYF.

CDR3 sequence (DNA): TGCGCCAGCAGCTTGAATCGGGGACACTCTGGAAACACCATATATTTT. It encodes CASSLNRGHSGNTIYF. V is TRBV5-1 and J is TRBJ1-3; weak D call: TRBD1 (6 bases). This CDR3 has 16 residues. Germline values: CDR1 SGHRS, CDR2 YFSETQ. Trimming removed 1 base from V and 0 bases from J, with 11 bases in between.

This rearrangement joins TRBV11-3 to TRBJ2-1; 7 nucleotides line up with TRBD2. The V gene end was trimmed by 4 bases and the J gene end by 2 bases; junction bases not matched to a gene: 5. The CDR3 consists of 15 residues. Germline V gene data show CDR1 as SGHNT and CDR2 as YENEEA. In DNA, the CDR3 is TGTGCCAGCAGCTCCTGGGGAGGGACCTACAATGAGCAGTTCTTC. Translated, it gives CASSSWGGTYNEQFF.

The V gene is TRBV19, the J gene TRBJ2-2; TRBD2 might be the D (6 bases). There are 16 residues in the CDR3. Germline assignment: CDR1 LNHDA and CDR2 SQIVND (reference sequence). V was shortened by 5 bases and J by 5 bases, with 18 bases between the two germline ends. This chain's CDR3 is CASSSPEGRKTGELFF. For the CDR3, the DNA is TGTGCCAGTAGTTCCCCGGAGGGCAGGAAGACCGGGGAGCTGTTTTTT.

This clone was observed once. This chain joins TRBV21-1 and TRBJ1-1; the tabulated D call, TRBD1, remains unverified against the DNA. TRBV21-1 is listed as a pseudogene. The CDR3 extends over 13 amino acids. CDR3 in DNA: TGTGCCAGCAGACAGGGGATTAGGCCTGAAGCTTTCTTT. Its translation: CASRQGIRPEAFF.

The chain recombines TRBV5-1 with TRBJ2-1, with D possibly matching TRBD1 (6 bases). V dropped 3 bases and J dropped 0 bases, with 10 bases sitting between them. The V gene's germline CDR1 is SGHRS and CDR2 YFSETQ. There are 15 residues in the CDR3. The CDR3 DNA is TGCGCCAGCAGCTCTACAGGGAGCTCCTACAATGAGCAGTTCTTC. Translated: CASSSTGSSYNEQFF. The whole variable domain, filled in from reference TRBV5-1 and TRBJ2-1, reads KAGVTQTPRYLIKTRGQQVTLSCSPISGHRSVSWYQQTPGQGLQFLFEYFSETQRNKGNFPGRFSGRQFSNSRSEMNVSTLELGDSALYLCASSSTGSSYNEQFFGPGTRLTVL.

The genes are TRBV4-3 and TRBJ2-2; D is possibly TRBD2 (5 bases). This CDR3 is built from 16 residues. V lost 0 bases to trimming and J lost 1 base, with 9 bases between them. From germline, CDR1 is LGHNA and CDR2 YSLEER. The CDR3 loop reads CASSQDSAENTGELFF. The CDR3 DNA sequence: TGCGCCAGCAGCCAAGATTCAGCGGAGAACACCGGGGAGCTGTTTTTT.

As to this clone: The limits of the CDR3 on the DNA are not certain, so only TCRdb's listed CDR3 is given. The CDR3 reads CASSTSGGEAYEQYF. The chain is built from TRBV6-5 and TRBJ2-7; no check of the table's D call, TRBD2, against the DNA was made. Inclusive of both ends, the CDR3 amounts to 15 amino acids. Germline values: CDR1 MNHEY, CDR2 SVGAGI.

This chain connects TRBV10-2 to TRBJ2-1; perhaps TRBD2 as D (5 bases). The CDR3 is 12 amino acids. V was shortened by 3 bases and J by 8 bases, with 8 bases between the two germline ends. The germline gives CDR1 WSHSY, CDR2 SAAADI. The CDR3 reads CASSDPGYEQFF. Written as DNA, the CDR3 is TGCGCCAGCAGTGACCCGGGGTATGAGCAGTTCTTC.

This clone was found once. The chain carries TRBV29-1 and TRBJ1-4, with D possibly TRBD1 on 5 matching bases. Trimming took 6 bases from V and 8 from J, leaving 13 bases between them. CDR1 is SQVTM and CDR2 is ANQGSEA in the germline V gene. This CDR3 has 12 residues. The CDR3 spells CSVGTGGEKLFF. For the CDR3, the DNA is TGCAGCGTCGGGACGGGGGGGGAAAAACTGTTTTTT.

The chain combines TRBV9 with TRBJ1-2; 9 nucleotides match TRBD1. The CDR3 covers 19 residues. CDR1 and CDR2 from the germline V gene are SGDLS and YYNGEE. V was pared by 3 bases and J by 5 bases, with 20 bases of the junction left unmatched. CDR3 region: CASSGALGQGTREEYGYTF. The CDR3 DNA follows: TGTGCCAGCAGCGGTGCACTTGGACAGGGGACCCGGGAAGAATATGGCTACACCTTC.

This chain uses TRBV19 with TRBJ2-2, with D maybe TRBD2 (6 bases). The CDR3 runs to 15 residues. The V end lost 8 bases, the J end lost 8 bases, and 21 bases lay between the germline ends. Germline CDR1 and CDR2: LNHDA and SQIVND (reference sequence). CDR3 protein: CASLNRGLPRGELFF. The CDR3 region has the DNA TGTGCCAGTCTTAACCGAGGACTACCAAGGGGGGAGCTGTTTTTT.

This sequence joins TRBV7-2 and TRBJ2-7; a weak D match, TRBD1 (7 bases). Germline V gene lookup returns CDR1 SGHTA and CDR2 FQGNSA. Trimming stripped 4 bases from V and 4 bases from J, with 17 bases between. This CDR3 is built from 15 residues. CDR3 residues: CASSSGGTVYYEQYF. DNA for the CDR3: TGTGCCAGCAGCTCAGGAGGGACAGTCTATTACGAGCAGTACTTC.

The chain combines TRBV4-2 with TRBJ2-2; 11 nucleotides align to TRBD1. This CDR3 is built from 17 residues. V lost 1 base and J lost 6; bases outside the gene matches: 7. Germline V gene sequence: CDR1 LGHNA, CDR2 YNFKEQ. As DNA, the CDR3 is TGTGCCAGCAGCCAAGTTCGGGACAGGGGGGACGCCGGGGAGCTGTTTTTT. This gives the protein CASSQVRDRGDAGELFF.

The CDR3 sequence is CASRDSSYNEQFF. DNA of the CDR3: TGTGCCAGCAGGGACTCCTCCTACAATGAGCAGTTCTTC. V gene TRBV6-1 combines with J gene TRBJ2-1; D perhaps matches TRBD2 (5 bases). Trimming removed 6 bases at V and 0 bases at J, with 6 bases between. This CDR3 contains 13 residues. Germline V gives CDR1 MNHNS, CDR2 SASEGT.

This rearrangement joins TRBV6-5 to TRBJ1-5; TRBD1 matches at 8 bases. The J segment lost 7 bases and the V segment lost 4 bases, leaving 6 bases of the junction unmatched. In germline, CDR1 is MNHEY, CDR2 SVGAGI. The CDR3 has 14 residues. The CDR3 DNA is TGTGCCAGCAGTTCTCAGGGGGCGGGACAGCCCCAGCATTTT. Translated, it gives CASSSQGAGQPQHF.